These 13 T cell receptor beta chains were all obtained from the same sample, sequenced in a study of Graves' ophthalmopathy and Graves' hyperthyroidism. The authors amplified TCR beta CDR3 regions, and they did so from RNA transcripts for repertoire sequencing. Second-round multiplex PCR came after first-round RT-PCR with HTBI primers. From the multiplex PCR reads, TCRdb called clonotypes with MiXCR, one entry per CDR3 protein. The sample comprises around 590,000 distinct CDR3 sequences, 39% of which are singletons, and roughly 4% rests with the top ten. The specimen was peripheral blood or thyroid tissue (not recorded which). Receptors originate from an adult man with Graves' hyperthyroidism.

A word on this clonotype: The conserved phenylalanine or tryptophan is not found at the CDR3 terminus, so this likely reflects a read error. Because the CDR3's place on the DNA is in doubt, the DNA is left out and the CDR3 is given as listed by TCRdb. This chain uses TRBV5-6 with TRBJ2-7; TRBD1, the table's D call, lacks a check against the DNA. Germline V gene sequence: CDR1 SGHDT, CDR2 YYEEEE. The CDR3 comprises 8 residues, both ends counted. CDR3 protein: CASSFDRG.

This clonotype was counted ten times or more. The chain joins TRBV13 to TRBJ1-2; D is ambiguous. Between the trimmed V and J ends, which lost 2 bases and 4 bases, there was a span of 14 bases. This CDR3 is built from 15 residues. Germline V gives CDR1 PRHDT, CDR2 FYEKMQ (reference sequence). The CDR3 sequence: CASSLRAGFAYGYTF. In DNA, the CDR3 is TGTGCCAGCAGCTTACGGGCCGGATTTGCCTATGGCTACACCTTC.

The rearrangement joins TRBV6-5 to TRBJ1-3; unclear D gene. Trimming cost V 2 bases and J 0 bases, with 8 bases left between them. Germline CDR1 and CDR2: MNHEY and SVGAGI. There are 15 residues in the CDR3. CDR3 nucleotides: TGTGCCAGCAGTTACGACGGCTACTCTGGAAACACCATATATTTT. It codes for CASSYDGYSGNTIYF.

This clonotype was counted ten times or more. This chain connects TRBV20-1 to TRBJ1-2; 8 bases line up with TRBD1. The junction had 10 bases not matched to a gene; V was cut back by 5 bases and J by 8 bases. Germline values: CDR1 DFQATT, CDR2 SNEGSKA (reference sequence). CDR3 length: 13 amino acids. DNA of the CDR3: TGCAGTGCTCACAACCAGGGGGCTGGAGGCTACACCTTC. This gives the protein CSAHNQGAGGYTF.

As for this clonotype: Possible read error: a much larger clone is one base away. This chain links TRBV7-9 with TRBJ2-7; 9 nucleotides line up with TRBD1. The CDR3 runs 15 residues. Germline CDR1 and CDR2: SEHNR and FQNEAQ (reference sequence). The CDR3 here is CASSQARTGVYEQYF. The CDR3 nucleotides are TGCGCCAGCAGCCAAGCCCGGACAGGGGTCTACGAGCAGTACTTC. The variable domain in full, completed from reference TRBV7-9 and TRBJ2-7, reads DTGVSQNPRHKITKRGQNVTFRCDPISEHNRLYWYRQTLGQGPEFLTYFQNEAQLEKSRLLSDRFSAERPKGSFSTLEIQRTEQGDSAMYLCASSQARTGVYEQYFGPGTRLTVT.

At least ten counts were recorded for this clonotype. The chain carries TRBV28 and TRBJ1-5, with D maybe TRBD1 (5 bases). CDR3 size: 14 residues. The ends were cut back, 8 bases at V and 1 base at J, with 12 bases in the middle. From germline, CDR1 is MDHEN and CDR2 SYDVKM. Written as DNA, the CDR3 is TGTGCCAGCCTGCCGGGGACCAGCAATCAGCCCCAGCATTTT. Residues: CASLPGTSNQPQHF.

A note on this clonotype: A read error is possible here, since a much larger clone lies one base away. The rearrangement joins TRBV2 to TRBJ2-2; D perhaps matches TRBD1 (8 bases). Deletions cut 8 bases from V and 4 bases from J, with 17 bases between. The CDR3 length is 15 residues. The germline V gene encodes CDR1 SNHLY and CDR2 FYNNEI. This CDR3 is CASQGAGVSTGELFF. As DNA, the CDR3 is TGTGCCAGCCAGGGGGCGGGGGTTAGCACCGGGGAGCTGTTTTTT.

This clonotype was observed at least ten times. V is TRBV7-9 and J is TRBJ1-1, with TRBD1 identical over 10 bases. V lost 5 bases and J lost 11; bases outside the gene matches: 5. The CDR3 covers 12 residues. Germline V gene data show CDR1 as SEHNR and CDR2 as FQNEAQ (reference sequence). For the CDR3, the DNA is TGTGCCAGCAGCGCCGGGACAGGGGAGGCTTTCTTT. Encoded protein: CASSAGTGEAFF.

This clonotype has ten or more counts. This chain uses TRBV20-1 with TRBJ1-5, with D possibly TRBD1 on 5 matching bases. Trimming removed 1 base at V and 6 bases at J, with 16 bases between. This CDR3 spans 15 amino acids. Per the germline V gene, CDR1 is DFQATT and CDR2 is SNEGSKA (reference sequence). The CDR3 DNA reads TGCAGTGCTAGAGCGGGGCGGGGGTCCAGTCAGCCCCAGCATTTT. Translating gives CSARAGRGSSQPQHF.

This chain connects TRBV24-1 to TRBJ2-5; D gene uncertain. The J call may not be correct, given that the DNA end is closer to TRBJ2-1. Germline V CDR1 and CDR2: KGHDR, SFDVKD. The CDR3 extends over 13 amino acids. The CDR3 loop is CATSDYPSNEQFF. CDR3 DNA sequence: TGTGCCACCAGTGATTACCCCAGCAATGAGCAGTTCTTC.

This clonotype was seen more than once but under ten times. This chain links TRBV30 with TRBJ1-5, with 8 nucleotides matching TRBD1. Losses at the gene ends were 2 bases for V and 6 bases for J; bases not matched to a gene: 6. Germline-derived CDR1 and CDR2 are GTSNPN and SVGIG (reference sequence). The CDR3 consists of 14 residues. In nucleotides, the CDR3 is TGTGCCTGGAGTAACGGACAGGGTGGTCAGCCCCAGCATTTT. Translating gives CAWSNGQGGQPQHF.

This clonotype was detected ten times or more. V gene TRBV12-3 or TRBV12-4 combines with J gene TRBJ1-2; 9 bases agree with TRBD1. The CDR3 is 15 amino acids. Losses at the gene ends were 5 bases for V and 4 bases for J; bases not matched to a gene: 8. The CDR3 loop reads CASSPGQGTIYGYTF. CDR3 DNA sequence: TGTGCCAGCAGTCCAGGACAGGGGACGATCTATGGCTACACCTTC.

This clonotype was detected ten times or more. The chain uses TRBV4-1 and TRBJ1-6; no definite D call. V lost 1 base and J lost 7, with 11 bases in between. The germline gives CDR1 MGHRA, CDR2 YSYEKL. The CDR3 length is 15 residues. The CDR3 sequence: CASSQGATTNSPLHF. The CDR3 nucleotides read TGCGCCAGCAGCCAAGGCGCAACCACGAATTCACCCCTCCACTTT.